This T cell receptor (beta chain) was sequenced in a study of OX40 agonist ivuxolimab in advanced cancers. Study summary: Males comprised around 78% of the group, whose mean age was about 61 years (range roughly 20 to 85). A history of anti-PD-1, anti-PD-L1 or anti-CTLA-4 therapy was acceptable, and over 35% had some.

V was clipped by 1 base and J by 5 bases; unmatched bases: 4. The CDR3 is made up of 14 amino acids. In germline, CDR1 is WSHSY, CDR2 SAAADI. Method: immunoSEQ multiplex PCR; TCRdb's copy keeps in-frame clones and lacks some. The sample records roughly 49,000 clones, about 90% being singletons. This sequence originates from an adult with an advanced solid tumor such as melanoma, head and neck, liver or kidney cancer. Material: CD4+ or CD8+ T cells sorted from blood, obtained in a trial of the OX40 agonist ivuxolimab. The chain couples TRBV10-2 to TRBJ2-5, with TRBD1 identical over 7 bases. CDR3 region: CASSELGRGETQYF. In DNA form, the CDR3 reads TGCGCCAGCAGTGAGTTGGGCAGGGGGGAGACCCAGTACTTC.